This record looks at one T cell receptor (beta chain) sequence and its context. The data were taken from a study of blood T cell repertoires in COVID-19. Across the whole study: Both acute and convalescent COVID-19 samples were obtained from the United States, Italy and Spain.

The V gene lost 0 bases and the J gene lost 4 bases, with 12 bases spanning the gap. Looked up from germline, CDR1 is LGHNA and CDR2 is YNFKEQ. CDR3 length equals 16 residues. Clones were sequenced by immunoSEQ multiplex PCR, and TCRdb holds only the in-frame ones, with some missing. The sample holds roughly 26,000 clones; roughly 83% are singletons and the top ten take around 24%. The V gene is TRBV4-2, the J gene TRBJ1-4, with D unclear. Sequences were obtained from peripheral blood. The sequence came from a human donor in a cohort sampled during active COVID-19. The CDR3: CASSQDSSVLNEKLFF. In DNA, the CDR3 is TGTGCCAGCAGCCAAGATTCGTCAGTGCTTAATGAAAAACTGTTTTTT.